This TCR beta chain was recovered during a study of breast tumors, draining lymph nodes, adjacent tissues. General study points: Luminal-like breast cancer showed significantly higher tumor–nontumor repertoire similarity than basal-like. Findings are consistent with lymph node origin and intratumoral expansion of most tumor T cells. Compared with lymph nodes, tumors were less diverse; compared with nontumor tissue, more.

The lymph nodes were axillary draining lymph nodes from breast cancer patients. This clonotype was seen ten or more times. Its matching antigen is unknown. TCRdb processed the multiplex PCR reads anew with MiXCR; each CDR3 protein has one entry. Of about 230,000 distinct CDR3 sequences listed, 32% are singletons. Trimming at V came to 1 base and at J to 0 bases, leaving 5 bases not matched to a gene. Looked up from germline, CDR1 is KGHDR and CDR2 is SFDVKD. This CDR3 contains 17 residues. The clonotype originates from a female donor with breast cancer. Some clones in this sample may be carry-over from other donors' samples. This chain joins TRBV24-1 and TRBJ2-1; 7 positions match TRBD2. Sequencing used axillary lymph node tissue. The CDR3 coding sequence is TGTGCCACCAGTGATTTTGTAGCGGGTACCTCCTACAATGAGCAGTTCTTC. Protein: CATSDFVAGTSYNEQFF.